This TCR beta chain emerged from a study of blood T cell repertoires in COVID-19. The CDR3 has 12 amino acids. V was cut by 4 bases and J by 10 bases, with 14 bases left in between. From germline, CDR1 is LNHDA and CDR2 SQIVND (reference sequence). Sequencing used immunoSEQ multiplex PCR; TCRdb keeps in-frame clones, though not all of them. The sample lists 200,000 to 250,000 clones; 80% were seen once. The sequenced sample was peripheral blood. The chain employs TRBV19 and TRBJ2-7; maybe TRBD1 (6 bases). The sequence was collected from a woman aged 65 to 85 with acute or convalescent COVID-19. CDR3 in DNA: TGTGCCAGTAGTACCGACAGAGGGGGACAGTACTTC. It encodes CASSTDRGGQYF.